Presented here are 24 T cell receptor beta chains from one specimen sequenced in a study of CD8+ T cells in alopecia areata. Sample treatment: oral pan-JAK inhibitor, 5-10 mg twice daily. Isolated RNA was reverse transcribed into cDNA used as the sequencing template. Some clones are missing from TCRdb's copy, which holds only in-frame ones; the method was immunoSEQ multiplex PCR. The sample yields 100,000 to 150,000 clones, over 60% seen once. The specimen was CD4+ T cells sorted from blood, collected at week 4, from a patient treated with tofacitinib. The receptor set was obtained from a human donor with alopecia areata.

This clone occurred a few times. The chain couples TRBV29-1 to TRBJ2-5; 7 bases fit TRBD2. CDR3 length equals 12 residues. Germline CDR1 SQVTM, CDR2 ANQGSEA. The J segment lost 5 bases and the V segment lost 3 bases, leaving 3 bases of the junction unmatched. CDR3 sequence reads: CSVELGGETQYF. Here the CDR3 DNA reads TGCAGCGTTGAGCTCGGGGGGGAGACCCAGTACTTC.

This clone occurred once. V usage is TRBV10-3 and J usage is TRBJ2-7, with D unresolved. This CDR3 comprises 15 residues. V lost 5 bases and J 0 bases, leaving 14 bases between the germline ends. Germline CDR1 and CDR2: ENHRY and SYGVKD. The CDR3 DNA follows: TGTGCCATCAGTCAAGGTAAACAGAGCTCCTACGAGCAGTACTTC. Translation gives CAISQGKQSSYEQYF.

This chain uses TRBV29-1 with TRBJ2-5, with 8 bases fitting TRBD1. With V trimmed by 4 bases and J by 7 bases, 11 bases remained unmatched. This CDR3 is built from 14 residues. The germline gives CDR1 SQVTM, CDR2 ANQGSEA. Written as DNA, the CDR3 is TGCAGCGTTGCCCCGGACAGGGCAGCGGGGACCCAGTACTTC. It translates to CSVAPDRAAGTQYF. Full variable domain (outside the CDR3, taken from reference TRBV29-1 and TRBJ2-5): SAVISQKPSRDICQRGTSLTIQCQVDSQVTMMFWYRQQPGQSLTLIATANQGSEATYESGFVIDKFPISRPNLTFSTLTVSNMSPEDSSIYLCSVAPDRAAGTQYFGPGTRLLVL.

V is TRBV29-1 and J is TRBJ1-2, with 7 bases lining up with TRBD1. The J segment lost 4 bases and the V segment lost 6 bases, leaving 8 bases of the junction unmatched. Germline-derived CDR1 and CDR2 are SQVTM and ANQGSEA. The CDR3 runs to 13 residues. CDR3 DNA sequence: TGCAGCGTGGAACGACAGGGTCGCTATGGCTACACCTTC. Its translation is CSVERQGRYGYTF.

The chain recombines TRBV30 with TRBJ2-1; D gene unclear. Germline CDR1 is GTSNPN and CDR2 is SVGIG (reference sequence). V dropped 1 base and J dropped 4 bases, with 11 bases sitting between them. The CDR3 runs 14 residues. Here the CDR3 reads CAWSEVNLYNEQFF. The CDR3 coding sequence is TGTGCCTGGAGTGAGGTGAATCTTTACAATGAGCAGTTCTTC.

The J gene is TRBJ2-7, the V gene TRBV4-3, with 12 positions matching TRBD2. Trimming took 0 bases from V and 3 from J; bases not matched to a gene: 6. The CDR3 totals 17 residues. The germline V gene has CDR1 LGHNA and CDR2 YSLEER. The CDR3, as DNA: TGCGCCAGCAGCCAAGAGGCTAGCGGGAGGGCCGGCTACGAGCAGTACTTC. This encodes CASSQEASGRAGYEQYF.

V is TRBV10-3 and J is TRBJ2-7; weak D call: TRBD1 (5 bases). V gave up 5 bases and J gave up 2 bases, with 10 bases separating them. This CDR3 has 13 residues. Germline CDR1 ENHRY, CDR2 SYGVKD. CDR3 amino acids: CAISQQGTYEQYF. Written as DNA, the CDR3 is TGTGCCATCAGTCAGCAGGGCACCTACGAGCAGTACTTC.

The chain couples TRBV30 to TRBJ1-1; the match to TRBD1 covers 7 bases. The CDR3 length is 16 residues. Germline trimming cut 3 bases from V and 1 base from J; bases unmatched to any gene: 11. The germline V gene encodes CDR1 GTSNPN and CDR2 SVGIG (reference sequence). CDR3 nucleotide sequence: TGTGCCTGGAGCGGGCTCCCCGGGACAGAGAACACTGAAGCTTTCTTT. The encoded protein is CAWSGLPGTENTEAFF.

The rearrangement uses TRBV5-6 and TRBJ2-1; D gene ambiguous. V lost 3 bases and J lost 8, with 12 bases in between. CDR3 size: 13 residues. CDR1 is SGHDT, CDR2 YYEEEE, per germline. The chain's CDR3 is CASSSGRLDEQFF. DNA for the CDR3: TGTGCCAGCAGCTCGGGCCGACTCGATGAGCAGTTCTTC.

The V call is TRBV28, the J call TRBJ1-1; no firm D call. From germline, CDR1 is MDHEN and CDR2 SYDVKM. Trimming took 5 bases from V and 10 from J, leaving 14 bases between them. CDR3 length: 12 residues. The CDR3 DNA sequence: TGTGCCAGCAGTCCGTCGGGGTACGGAGCTTTCTTT. Amino acid sequence: CASSPSGYGAFF.

This chain joins TRBV30 and TRBJ1-5, with D possibly TRBD1 on 6 matching bases. The CDR3 is 12 residues long. Germline CDR1 is GTSNPN and CDR2 is SVGIG (reference sequence). V lost 5 bases and J lost 4, with 9 bases in between. As DNA, the CDR3 is TGTGCCTGGGACAGGCCTAATCAGCCCCAGCATTTT. Encoded protein: CAWDRPNQPQHF.

This rearrangement joins TRBV7-9 to TRBJ1-2, with a possible D match to TRBD1 (5 bases). Trimming took 0 bases from V and 8 from J, leaving 10 bases between them. Germline V gives CDR1 SEHNR, CDR2 FQNEAQ (reference sequence). The CDR3 runs to 13 residues. The CDR3 DNA sequence: TGTGCCAGCAGCTTAGCGAGGGGTGGAGGCTACACCTTC. As protein: CASSLARGGGYTF.

The chain combines TRBV7-3 with TRBJ1-2; 12 bases are a match to TRBD1. This CDR3 comprises 19 residues. Trimming removed 1 base from V and 2 bases from J; junction bases left unmatched: 11. The V gene's germline CDR1 is SGHTA and CDR2 FQGTGA. This chain's CDR3 is CASSLKPWDRGRGNYGYTF. The DNA of the CDR3 is TGTGCCAGCAGCTTAAAGCCGTGGGACAGGGGGCGCGGAAACTATGGCTACACCTTC.

The J gene is TRBJ1-4, the V gene TRBV5-4; a possible D gene is TRBD1 (5 bases). Per germline, CDR1 SGHNT and CDR2 YYREEE (reference sequence). This CDR3 spans 14 amino acids. V was clipped by 3 bases and J by 8 bases, with 14 bases between them. Written as DNA, the CDR3 is TGTGCCAGCAGCTCCTGGGGAGCAGGGGAAAAACTGTTTTTT. Amino acids: CASSSWGAGEKLFF.

The chain links TRBV7-2 to TRBJ2-7; D unresolved. The CDR3 is made up of 12 amino acids. The germline V gene has CDR1 SGHTA and CDR2 FQGNSA. The ends were cut back, 5 bases at V and 12 bases at J, with 17 bases in the middle. The CDR3 protein is CASSPPATAAYF. CDR3 in DNA: TGTGCCAGCAGCCCACCAGCCACCGCTGCGTACTTC. Filled out from reference TRBV7-2 and TRBJ2-7, the complete variable domain reads GAGVSQSPSNKVTEKGKDVELRCDPISGHTALYWYRQSLGQGLEFLIYFQGNSAPDKSGLPSDRFSAERTGGSVSTLTIQRTQQEDSAVYLCASSPPATAAYFGPGTRLTVT.

The chain joins TRBV23-1 to TRBJ2-2; 11 nucleotides align to TRBD1. TRBV23-1 is flagged as an ORF with uncertain function. This CDR3 has 20 amino acids. With V trimmed by 0 bases and J by 4 bases, 13 bases remained unmatched. The CDR3, as DNA: TGCGCCAGCAGTCAATCTCAAGTCCCCGGACAGGGGGCTAGCACCGGGGAGCTGTTTTTT. The encoded protein is CASSQSQVPGQGASTGELFF.

The rearrangement links TRBV7-9 to TRBJ2-5, with D possibly being TRBD2 (5 bases). Between the trimmed V and J ends, which lost 5 bases and 5 bases, there was a span of 6 bases. CDR1 and CDR2 (germline): SEHNR, FQNEAQ (reference sequence). The CDR3 is made up of 11 amino acids. The CDR3 nucleotides read TGTGCCAGCAGCCGAGGGGAGACCCAGTACTTC. Its protein product is CASSRGETQYF.

This clone was recorded a few times. The chain employs TRBV27 and TRBJ1-2; TRBD1 aligns across 9 bases. The V and J ends lost 6 bases and 7 bases, in that order; junction bases with no gene match: 15. CDR1 and CDR2 from the germline V gene are MNHEY and SMNVEV (reference sequence). The CDR3 covers 16 residues. CDR3 nucleotides: TGTGCCAGCAGACCCCTTACCGGGACAGGGCTTCCTGGCTACACCTTC. This translates into CASRPLTGTGLPGYTF.

This clone has just a few counts. The chain has TRBV29-1 and TRBJ1-4; 7 nucleotides line up with TRBD1. Trimming cost V 4 bases and J 5 bases; bases outside gene matches: 4. Germline CDR1 reads SQVTM; CDR2 reads ANQGSEA. The CDR3 is made up of 13 amino acids. The CDR3 nucleotides read TGCAGCGTTGGCCGGGACAGAAATGAAAAACTGTTTTTT. As protein: CSVGRDRNEKLFF. The full variable domain, completed using reference TRBV29-1 and TRBJ1-4, is SAVISQKPSRDICQRGTSLTIQCQVDSQVTMMFWYRQQPGQSLTLIATANQGSEATYESGFVIDKFPISRPNLTFSTLTVSNMSPEDSSIYLCSVGRDRNEKLFFGSGTQLSVL.

This clone was seen once. The V gene is TRBV5-4, the J gene TRBJ1-6, with 7 bases aligning to TRBD1. The germline CDR1 and CDR2 sequences are SGHNT and YYREEE (reference sequence). The CDR3 length is 15 residues. After removal of 4 bases from V and 2 bases from J, the junction contained 3 bases not matched to a gene. The CDR3 coding sequence is TGTGCCAGCAGCCTTGACAGGGCCTATAATTCACCCCTCCACTTT. This sequence encodes CASSLDRAYNSPLHF. Full variable domain (outside the CDR3, taken from reference TRBV5-4 and TRBJ1-6): ETGVTQSPTHLIKTRGQQVTLRCSSQSGHNTVSWYQQALGQGPQFIFQYYREEENGRGNFPPRFSGLQFPNYSSELNVNALELDDSALYLCASSLDRAYNSPLHFGNGTRLTVT.

A few counts support this clone. The rearrangement links TRBV30 to TRBJ1-1; D not resolved. The CDR3 length is 13 residues. V was pared by 0 bases and J by 7 bases, with 12 bases between. Germline CDR1 GTSNPN, CDR2 SVGIG (reference sequence). In nucleotides, the CDR3 is TGTGCCTGGAGTGTACGGGGATTCGGTGAAGCTTTCTTT. As protein: CAWSVRGFGEAFF. Full variable domain (outside the CDR3, taken from reference TRBV30 and TRBJ1-1): SQTIHQWPATLVQPVGSPLSLECTVEGTSNPNLYWYRQAAGRGLQLLFYSVGIGQISSEVPQNLSASRPQDRQFILSSKKLLLSDSGFYLCAWSVRGFGEAFFGQGTRLTVV.

The chain uses TRBV5-1 and TRBJ2-1, with a tentative D call TRBD2 (5 bases). Germline V gene data show CDR1 as SGHRS and CDR2 as YFSETQ. Trimming removed 0 bases at V and 9 bases at J, with 10 bases between. This CDR3 contains 13 residues. Written as DNA, the CDR3 is TGCGCCAGCAGCTTGGAGCCTAGCTCTGAGCAGTTCTTC. It is translated as CASSLEPSSEQFF.

The V call is TRBV9, the J call TRBJ1-2; D is perhaps TRBD1 (5 bases). CDR3 length: 14 residues. The V end was cut by 3 bases, the J end by 8 bases, with 17 bases between. Per the germline V gene, CDR1 is SGDLS and CDR2 is YYNGEE. CDR3 in DNA: TGTGCCAGCAGCGGGAAGGGGACCAAAGAGGGCTACACCTTC. Translation: CASSGKGTKEGYTF.

This clone has at least ten counts. V usage is TRBV5-4 and J usage is TRBJ2-1; maybe TRBD2 (5 bases). The CDR3 consists of 14 residues. Trimming pared 0 bases from V and 6 bases from J, leaving 10 bases between. Germline-derived CDR1 and CDR2 are SGHNT and YYREEE (reference sequence). CDR3 protein: CASSLEGSGNEQFF. CDR3 DNA: TGTGCCAGCAGCTTGGAAGGGAGTGGCAATGAGCAGTTCTTC.